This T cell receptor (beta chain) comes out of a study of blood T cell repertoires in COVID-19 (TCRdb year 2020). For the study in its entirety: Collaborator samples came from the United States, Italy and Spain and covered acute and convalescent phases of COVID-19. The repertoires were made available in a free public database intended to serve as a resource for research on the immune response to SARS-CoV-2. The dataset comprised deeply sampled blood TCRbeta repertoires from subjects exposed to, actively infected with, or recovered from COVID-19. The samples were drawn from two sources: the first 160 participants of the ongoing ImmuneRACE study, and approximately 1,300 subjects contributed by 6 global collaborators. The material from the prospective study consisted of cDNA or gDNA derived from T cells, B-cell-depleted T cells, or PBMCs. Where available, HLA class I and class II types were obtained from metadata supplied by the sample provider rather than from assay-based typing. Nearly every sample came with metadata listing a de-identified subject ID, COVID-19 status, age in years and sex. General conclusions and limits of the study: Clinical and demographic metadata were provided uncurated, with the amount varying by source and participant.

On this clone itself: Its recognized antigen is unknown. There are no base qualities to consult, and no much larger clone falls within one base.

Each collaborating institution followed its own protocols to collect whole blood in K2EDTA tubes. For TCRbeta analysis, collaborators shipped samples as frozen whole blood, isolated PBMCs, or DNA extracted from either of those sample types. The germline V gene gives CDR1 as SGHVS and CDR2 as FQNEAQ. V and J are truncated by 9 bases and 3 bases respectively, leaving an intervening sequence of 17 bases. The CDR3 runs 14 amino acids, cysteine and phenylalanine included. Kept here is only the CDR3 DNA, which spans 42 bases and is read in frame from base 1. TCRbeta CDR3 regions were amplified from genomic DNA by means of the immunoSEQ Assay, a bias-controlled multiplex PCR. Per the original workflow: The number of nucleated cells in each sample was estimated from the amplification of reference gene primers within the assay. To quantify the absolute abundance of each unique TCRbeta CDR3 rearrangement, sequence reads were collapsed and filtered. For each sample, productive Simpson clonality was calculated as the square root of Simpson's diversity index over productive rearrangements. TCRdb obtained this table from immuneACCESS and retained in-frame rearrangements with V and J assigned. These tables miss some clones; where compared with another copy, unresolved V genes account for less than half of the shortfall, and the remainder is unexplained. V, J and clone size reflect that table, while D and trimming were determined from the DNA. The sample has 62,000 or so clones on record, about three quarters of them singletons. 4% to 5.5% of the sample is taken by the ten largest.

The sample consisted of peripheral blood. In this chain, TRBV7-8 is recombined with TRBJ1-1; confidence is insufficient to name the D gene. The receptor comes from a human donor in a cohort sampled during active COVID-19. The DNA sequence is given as TGTGCCAGTAACCGGGGAGGGAGTGACACTGAAGCTTTCTTT. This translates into CASNRGGSDTEAFF.